What follows describes a single T cell receptor beta chain. The antigen remains undetermined. This entry comes from a study of CD8+CD57+ T cells in acquired aplastic anemia. Study summary: When averaged, DNA from sorted CD4+ and CD8+ cells came to 3 to 3.5 ug. Healthy-donor CD4+ cells averaged roughly 10.8 million reads.

Study-wide results and limits: Both patients and controls carried the same twenty-nine CD8+ CDR3 sequences. Patient and control CD8+ Simpson's diversity was not significantly different.

CDR3 and TCR beta VDJ profiling relied on a genomic DNA template. TCRdb independently ran MiXCR on the reads; one entry per CDR3 protein. The repertoire includes approximately 45,000 distinct CDR3 sequences, about 78% of them detected once, and roughly 34% sits in the top ten. CDR1 and CDR2 from the germline V gene are DFQATT and SNEGSKA (reference sequence). V lost 4 bases, J lost 0 bases, and 10 bases lay in between. This CDR3 region has 13 residues. The chain couples TRBV20-1 to TRBJ2-7; D gene ambiguous. Sequences were obtained from sorted CD4+, CD8+, or CD8+CD57+ T cells (not recorded which) from PBMCs. The TCR sequence derives from a human donor in good health, serving as a control. CDR3 amino acids: CSAMRLSSYEQYF. CDR3 bases: TGCAGTGCTATGCGGCTCAGCTCCTACGAGCAGTACTTC.